The 7 T cell receptor beta chains below all came from one sample that was sequenced in a study of beta chain features in type 1 diabetes. As every portion of the isolated RNA was reverse transcribed, the sequencing read expressed TCRB transcripts. Repertoires were generated with immunoSEQ multiplex PCR, while TCRdb's copy carries only in-frame clones and drops some. The sample yields roughly 730,000 clones, roughly 13% seen once. These receptors have no identified antigens. General study findings and limits: Moderate yet significant TCRB CDR3 shortening was seen in Type 1 diabetes patients in all four CD4+ subsets.

Sequencing was done on a sample of naive CD4+ T cells from blood. All receptors derive from a man aged 18 to 30 with type 1 diabetes.

This chain uses TRBV5-1 with TRBJ2-7; D is undetermined. The CDR3 consists of 13 residues. The germline V and J ends were trimmed by 5 bases and 2 bases, with 11 bases remaining between them. Germline V gives CDR1 SGHRS, CDR2 YFSETQ. The chain's CDR3 is CASSRGSTYEQYF. The CDR3 nucleotides are TGCGCCAGCAGTCGAGGTTCTACCTACGAGCAGTACTTC.

This chain joins TRBV30 and TRBJ1-2; 12 bases match TRBD1. This CDR3 is built from 15 residues. The germline V gene encodes CDR1 GTSNPN and CDR2 SVGIG (reference sequence). Trimming cost V 4 bases and J 3 bases; bases outside gene matches: 6. The CDR3 region has the DNA TGTGCCTGGACCCGGGACAGGGGGCAACACTATGGCTACACCTTC. Its protein product is CAWTRDRGQHYGYTF.

The chain recombines TRBV2 with TRBJ1-6, with 9 bases matching TRBD1. Germline CDR1 reads SNHLY; CDR2 reads FYNNEI. The trim removed 4 bases at V and 0 bases at J, leaving 4 bases unmatched. The CDR3 covers 17 residues. This CDR3 reads CASSGGTGSSYNSPLHF. The CDR3 DNA reads TGTGCCAGCAGTGGGGGGACAGGGAGCTCCTATAATTCACCCCTCCACTTT.

This clone was seen more than once but under ten times. The V gene is TRBV6-1, the J gene TRBJ2-5; no reliable D call. Germline CDR1 is MNHNS and CDR2 is SASEGT. The ends were cut back, 3 bases at V and 3 bases at J, with 8 bases in the middle. CDR3 length equals 13 residues. CDR3 region: CASSERDEETQYF. The CDR3, as DNA: TGTGCCAGCAGTGAGCGTGATGAAGAGACCCAGTACTTC.

This clone was counted a few times. The genes are TRBV5-6 and TRBJ2-3; no firm D call. Trimming removed 4 bases at V and 2 bases at J, with 8 bases between. Per the germline V gene, CDR1 is SGHDT and CDR2 is YYEEEE. There are 13 residues in the CDR3. CDR3: CASSLLTTDTQYF. CDR3 DNA: TGTGCCAGCAGCCTCCTTACCACAGATACGCAGTATTTT.

This clone appeared a few times. This chain links TRBV2 with TRBJ1-2, with a weak D call TRBD1 (6 bases). The V gene lost 5 bases and the J gene lost 5 bases, with 6 bases spanning the gap. Looked up from germline, CDR1 is SNHLY and CDR2 is FYNNEI. This CDR3 comprises 11 residues. This chain's CDR3 is CASSTGYGYTF. DNA of the CDR3: TGTGCCAGCAGTACAGGGTATGGCTACACCTTC.

J is TRBJ2-3 and V is TRBV12-5; D possibly uses TRBD1 or TRBD2 (6 bases each). The germline V gene has CDR1 LGHNT and CDR2 FRNRAP. Trimming stripped 4 bases from V and 1 base from J, with 15 bases between. The CDR3 runs to 16 residues. The CDR3 region has the DNA TGTGCTAGTGGTTCCCGGGGGCGACATGGCACAGATACGCAGTATTTT. Protein product: CASGSRGRHGTDTQYF.